A single sample gave rise to the 32 T cell receptor beta chains below, sequenced in a study of PD-L1 blockade in urothelial cancer. Clones were read by immunoSEQ multiplex PCR, and TCRdb kept only the in-frame ones, dropping some. The sample has tens of thousands of clones, more than 70% seen once. Sequencing used PBMCs, obtained around atezolizumab (anti-PD-L1) treatment. The origin of the receptors is a man between 45 and 60 years old with urothelial cancer.

The genes are TRBV5-1 and TRBJ2-7; 7 bases fit TRBD2. Germline V CDR1 and CDR2: SGHRS, YFSETQ. This CDR3 region has 16 residues. V lost 1 base and J lost 5; bases outside the gene matches: 12. CDR3 sequence: CASSLSRGSGSHEQYF. The CDR3 nucleotides are TGCGCCAGCAGCTTGTCGCGAGGTAGCGGGTCCCACGAGCAGTACTTC.

V gene TRBV2 combines with J gene TRBJ1-2, with 8 bases fitting TRBD1. Germline V gene sequence: CDR1 SNHLY, CDR2 FYNNEI. This CDR3 has 16 amino acids. The ends lost 6 bases at V and 6 bases at J; junction bases unmatched: 15. The CDR3 loop reads CASSPRDRFNFDGYTF. As DNA, the CDR3 is TGTGCCAGCAGCCCCCGGGACAGGTTCAACTTCGATGGCTACACCTTC.

J is TRBJ2-7 and V is TRBV2; the match to TRBD2 covers 11 bases. This CDR3 has 17 residues. The germline V gene has CDR1 SNHLY and CDR2 FYNNEI. Trimming removed 4 bases from V and 9 bases from J; junction bases left unmatched: 17. This chain's CDR3 is CASSGGSWFSGRAAQYF. The CDR3 region has the DNA TGTGCCAGCAGTGGAGGTTCGTGGTTTAGCGGGAGGGCCGCGCAGTACTTC.

The CDR3 region is CALGQGGGPEAFF. CDR3 DNA sequence: TGTGCCCTGGGACAGGGGGGAGGCCCTGAAGCTTTCTTT. The chain recombines TRBV28 with TRBJ1-1; 11 nucleotides match TRBD1. V lost 11 bases to trimming and J lost 6 bases; unmatched junction nucleotides: 8. The germline V gene has CDR1 MDHEN and CDR2 SYDVKM. The CDR3 totals 13 residues.

The chain recombines TRBV28 with TRBJ1-2; D call uncertain. CDR3 length equals 12 residues. Trimming left V 5 bases short and J 2 bases short, with 6 bases between. Germline loops: CDR1 MDHEN, CDR2 SYDVKM. In DNA form, the CDR3 reads TGTGCCAGCAGTGGAGGCAACTATGGCTACACCTTC. Its protein is CASSGGNYGYTF.

This sequence joins TRBV7-2 and TRBJ2-3; D gene ambiguous. CDR3 length: 17 residues. Trimming took 2 bases from V and 0 from J, leaving 15 bases between them. In germline, CDR1 is SGHTA, CDR2 FQGNSA. CDR3 loop: CASSLLTRTISTDTQYF. The DNA of the CDR3 is TGTGCCAGCAGCTTACTTACCAGAACCATAAGCACAGATACGCAGTATTTT.

The chain employs TRBV6-5 and TRBJ2-1; no reliable D call. CDR1 is MNHEY and CDR2 is SVGAGI in the germline V gene. The CDR3 has 14 residues. Trimming shortened V by 6 bases and J by 5 bases, and 14 bases separated the two germline ends. The CDR3 DNA follows: TGTGCCAGCAGCCCCACCCGTAAGCACAATGAGCAGTTCTTC. Its protein is CASSPTRKHNEQFF.

With respect to this clone: Different DNA sequences within this sample yield the same CDR3. The gene calls are TRBV5-1 and TRBJ2-1; TRBD2 matches at 9 bases. With V trimmed by 0 bases and J by 7 bases, 5 bases remained unmatched. The CDR3 totals 15 residues. From germline, CDR1 is SGHRS and CDR2 YFSETQ. In DNA, the CDR3 is TGCGCCAGCAGCTTGGGCGGGGCGGGAGGGAATGAGCAGTTCTTC. Its protein product is CASSLGGAGGNEQFF.

V gene TRBV7-3 combines with J gene TRBJ2-3; 7 nucleotides match TRBD2. The germline gives CDR1 SGHTA, CDR2 FQGTGA. This CDR3 is 14 amino acids long. V trimming: 5 bases; J trimming: 7 bases; junction bases outside the gene matches: 9. The CDR3 coding sequence is TGTGCCAGCAGCCCTTCAGCGGGAACAAATACGCAGTATTTT. Translation gives CASSPSAGTNTQYF.

In DNA, the CDR3 is TGTGCCAGCAGGTCGACAGGGGGCCCTGGCTACACCTTC. Translating gives CASRSTGGPGYTF. The chain has TRBV27 and TRBJ1-2; 10 bases match TRBD1. Germline V gives CDR1 MNHEY, CDR2 SMNVEV (reference sequence). There are 13 residues in the CDR3. J lost 7 bases, V lost 6 bases, and 5 bases had no gene match.

J is TRBJ2-7 and V is TRBV11-1, with 7 bases aligning to TRBD1. This CDR3 contains 16 residues. J gave up 6 bases and V 0 bases, and 11 bases lay outside the gene matches. Germline CDR1 reads SGHAT; CDR2 reads FQDESV (reference sequence). CDR3 sequence reads: CASSLARRDRLTEQYF. CDR3 sequence (DNA): TGTGCCAGCAGCTTAGCGCGTCGGGACAGACTTACCGAGCAGTACTTC.

The V call is TRBV19, the J call TRBJ1-1; TRBD1 matches 8 bases. This CDR3 has 15 residues. V was pared by 4 bases and J by 6 bases, with 10 bases of the junction left unmatched. In germline, CDR1 is LNHDA, CDR2 SQIVND (reference sequence). CDR3 coding DNA: TGTGCCAGTAGTACTTCAGGGGGCTTAAGTTCTGAAGCTTTCTTT. It encodes CASSTSGGLSSEAFF.

CDR3: CASSPFSSYEQYF. The CDR3 DNA reads as TGTGCCAGCAGCCCTTTTAGCTCCTACGAGCAGTACTTC. The chain links TRBV4-2 to TRBJ2-7, with D unclear. Germline CDR1 reads LGHNA; CDR2 reads YNFKEQ. Trimming removed 4 bases at V and 0 bases at J, with 7 bases between. The CDR3 covers 13 residues.

This chain links TRBV30 with TRBJ1-5, with 7 positions matching TRBD1. From germline, CDR1 is GTSNPN and CDR2 SVGIG (reference sequence). The CDR3 extends over 14 amino acids. Trimming removed 0 bases from V and 7 bases from J; junction bases left unmatched: 6. The CDR3 loop is CAWSVNRGSQPQHF. In nucleotides, the CDR3 is TGTGCCTGGAGTGTCAACAGGGGAAGCCAGCCCCAGCATTTT.

The J gene is TRBJ2-7, the V gene TRBV4-2, with D possibly matching TRBD2 (5 bases). Trimming removed 6 bases from V and 6 bases from J, with 18 bases in between. The germline V gene has CDR1 LGHNA and CDR2 YNFKEQ. The CDR3 extends over 14 amino acids. Here the CDR3 reads CASSPGGSRSEQYF. The CDR3 DNA reads as TGTGCCAGCAGTCCGGGTGGGAGTCGGTCCGAGCAGTACTTC.

This chain uses TRBV18 with TRBJ2-3; TRBD2 is a possible D gene (5 bases). The CDR3 runs to 18 residues. Looked up from germline, CDR1 is KGHSH and CDR2 is LQKENI. Trimming shortened V by 1 base and J by 5 bases, and 22 bases separated the two germline ends. CDR3 residues: CASSPLRHSTKFKDTQYF. The CDR3 DNA follows: TGTGCCAGCTCACCACTTCGTCACTCGACTAAATTCAAAGATACGCAGTATTTT.

V usage is TRBV4-1 and J usage is TRBJ1-1, with 9 bases aligning to TRBD1. The CDR3 covers 13 residues. The V gene end was trimmed by 4 bases and the J gene end by 11 bases; junction bases not matched to a gene: 8. CDR1 and CDR2 (germline): MGHRA, YSYEKL. The CDR3 is CASSLRTGVGAFF. The CDR3, as DNA: TGCGCCAGCAGCCTTAGGACAGGGGTTGGGGCTTTCTTT.

The chain links TRBV5-1 to TRBJ2-2; 7 bases fit TRBD1. Germline V CDR1 and CDR2: SGHRS, YFSETQ. Losses at the gene ends were 0 bases for V and 5 bases for J; bases not matched to a gene: 4. The CDR3 spans 15 residues. The CDR3 nucleotides are TGCGCCAGCAGCTTGGCCAGACAGGGTACCGGGGAGCTGTTTTTT. Translated, it gives CASSLARQGTGELFF.

This clone was recorded only once. The genes are TRBV5-1 and TRBJ2-3, with a weak D call TRBD2 (7 bases). The CDR3 runs to 14 residues. V was clipped by 4 bases and J by 2 bases, with 11 bases between them. Germline CDR1 is SGHRS and CDR2 is YFSETQ. The CDR3 loop is CASSSGTNTDTQYF. The CDR3 coding sequence is TGCGCCAGCAGCAGCGGGACAAACACAGATACGCAGTATTTT. The full variable domain, with the rest looked up from reference TRBV5-1 and TRBJ2-3, is KAGVTQTPRYLIKTRGQQVTLSCSPISGHRSVSWYQQTPGQGLQFLFEYFSETQRNKGNFPGRFSGRQFSNSRSEMNVSTLELGDSALYLCASSSGTNTDTQYFGPGTRLTVL.

The V call is TRBV30, the J call TRBJ2-6, with 7 bases fitting TRBD1. V shed 3 bases and J 1 base; nucleotides not matched to a gene: 3. The CDR3 totals 15 residues. Germline CDR1 and CDR2: GTSNPN and SVGIG (reference sequence). CDR3 nucleotides: TGTGCCTGGAGCCACAGGGGTTCTGGGGCCAACGTCCTGACTTTC. It is translated as CAWSHRGSGANVLTF.

This clone was recorded once. This chain joins TRBV5-1 and TRBJ1-1, with D possibly matching TRBD1 (6 bases). CDR1 and CDR2 (germline): SGHRS, YFSETQ. This CDR3 region has 15 residues. Trimming took 7 bases from V and 1 from J, leaving 17 bases between them. CDR3 bases: TGCGCCAGCGGCCCCGAGACAGGTCAGAACACTGAAGCTTTCTTT. It yields the protein CASGPETGQNTEAFF.

The chain carries TRBV15 and TRBJ2-5; no firm D call. V was shortened by 3 bases and J by 4 bases, with 18 bases between the two germline ends. CDR3 size: 16 residues. Germline V gene lookup returns CDR1 LNHNV and CDR2 YYDKDF (reference sequence). The CDR3 sequence is CATSRAGSRTGETQYF. Written as DNA, the CDR3 is TGTGCCACCAGCAGGGCCGGGTCGCGAACGGGAGAGACCCAGTACTTC.

The chain recombines TRBV21-1 with TRBJ1-5; the DNA was not compared with TRBD1, the D call given in the table. TRBV21-1 is a pseudogene segment. This CDR3 contains 16 residues. The CDR3 nucleotides read TGTGCCAGCAGCGCCCAGACACCCTCCGAAGCTGAGCCCCAGCATTTT. It translates to CASSAQTPSEAEPQHF.

V is TRBV6-5 and J is TRBJ2-7; D possibly corresponds to TRBD2 (5 bases). The CDR3 totals 15 residues. Germline V lookup: CDR1 MNHEY, CDR2 SVGAGI. V lost 6 bases to trimming and J lost 7 bases, with 22 bases between them. CDR3 in amino acids: CASSARYRGLKEQYF. The CDR3 DNA follows: TGTGCCAGCAGCGCTAGATATAGAGGGCTTAAAGAGCAGTACTTC.

The chain combines TRBV18 with TRBJ2-7, with 11 bases identical to TRBD2. This CDR3 is built from 22 residues. With V trimmed by 4 bases and J by 3 bases, 26 bases remained unmatched. The germline CDR1 and CDR2 sequences are KGHSH and LQKENI. CDR3 nucleotide sequence: TGTGCCAGCTCACTAAGCCTTAGATTGACTAGCGGGAAAACTAAAAAGGACTACGAGCAGTACTTC. It translates to CASSLSLRLTSGKTKKDYEQYF.

The rearrangement uses TRBV4-2 and TRBJ2-1; D is uncertain. Germline V gene lookup returns CDR1 LGHNA and CDR2 YNFKEQ. The V gene lost 2 bases and the J gene lost 9 bases, with 8 bases spanning the gap. The CDR3 extends over 12 amino acids. CDR3 nucleotide sequence: TGTGCCAGCAGCCAAAGTAAGCCTGAGCAGTTCTTC. Translation gives CASSQSKPEQFF.

The rearrangement joins TRBV7-9 to TRBJ1-2, with D possibly matching TRBD1 (6 bases). The CDR3 consists of 17 residues. V dropped 2 bases and J dropped 2 bases, with 18 bases sitting between them. Germline V CDR1 and CDR2: SEHNR, FQNEAQ (reference sequence). The CDR3 protein is CASSLSRGGIANYGYTF. CDR3 DNA sequence: TGTGCCAGCAGCTTATCAAGGGGGGGGATTGCCAACTATGGCTACACCTTC.

The V and J genes are TRBV28 and TRBJ1-6, with a tentative D call TRBD1 (6 bases). The CDR3 is 16 amino acids. The germline CDR1 and CDR2 sequences are MDHEN and SYDVKM. Trimming took off 7 bases at V and 0 bases at J, with 13 bases between the two ends. CDR3 coding DNA: TGTGCCAGCACCCGGACAGATTTCTCCTATAATTCACCCCTCCACTTT. Translating gives CASTRTDFSYNSPLHF.

This chain links TRBV15 with TRBJ1-3, with D perhaps matching TRBD1 (6 bases). Germline values: CDR1 LNHNV, CDR2 YYDKDF (reference sequence). Trimming took off 1 base at V and 0 bases at J, with 10 bases between the two ends. The CDR3 is made up of 16 amino acids. The CDR3 sequence: CATSRAQGTSGNTIYF. The CDR3 nucleotides are TGTGCCACCAGCAGAGCCCAGGGGACCTCTGGAAACACCATATATTTT.

V is TRBV11-2 and J is TRBJ2-2; 9 bases line up with TRBD2. Per the germline V gene, CDR1 is SGHAT and CDR2 is FQNNGV. This CDR3 has 16 residues. Trimming cost V 8 bases and J 6 bases; bases outside gene matches: 13. CDR3 loop: CASVLSRLAGPGELFF. CDR3 nucleotide sequence: TGTGCCAGCGTTCTCAGTCGGCTAGCGGGACCCGGGGAGCTGTTTTTT.

This chain uses TRBV19 with TRBJ2-3; 10 bases are a match to TRBD1. Per the germline V gene, CDR1 is LNHDA and CDR2 is SQIVND (reference sequence). The CDR3 runs to 16 residues. Unmatched junction bases numbered 11, after V lost 7 bases and J lost 4 bases. This CDR3 is CASMGTGEKSPDTQYF. CDR3 nucleotides: TGTGCCAGTATGGGGACAGGGGAAAAGTCCCCAGATACGCAGTATTTT. The full variable domain, in which reference TRBV19 and TRBJ2-3 provide the parts outside the CDR3, is DGGITQSPKYLFRKEGQNVTLSCEQNLNHDAMYWYRQDPGQGLRLIYYSQIVNDFQKGDIAEGYSVSREKKESFPLTVTSAQKNPTAFYLCASMGTGEKSPDTQYFGPGTRLTVL.

The V and J genes are TRBV18 and TRBJ2-7; TRBD2 matches 9 bases. The germline V gene encodes CDR1 KGHSH and CDR2 LQKENI. The CDR3 is made up of 16 amino acids. V lost 3 bases and J lost 6; bases outside the gene matches: 12. The CDR3 region has the DNA TGTGCCAGCTCACCGTCGGGGCGGGAGGGACTTGGCGAGCAGTACTTC. It is translated as CASSPSGREGLGEQYF. The complete variable domain, with remaining parts taken from reference TRBV18 and TRBJ2-7, reads NAGVMQNPRHLVRRRGQEARLRCSPMKGHSHVYWYRQLPEEGLKFMVYLQKENIIDESGMPKERFSAEFPKEGPSILRIQQVVRGDSAAYFCASSPSGREGLGEQYFGPGTRLTVT.